A selection of T cell receptor beta chains follows, all from one sample in a study of molecular identifiers for immune sequencing clone quantification. TCRdb re-analysed the PCR reads in MiXCR, keeping a single row per CDR3 protein. Seen here are under 350,000 distinct CDR3 sequences, 24% observed once, and the top ten hold roughly 0.7%. Source material: naive CD8+ T cells from blood, with Jurkat cell RNA spiked in. The receptors come from a human donor in good health. Some libraries in this study had Jurkat cell RNA spiked in. Each CDR3 is given with its conserved first and last residue. D genes are given only for firm matches. The listing skips clone size in some rows; elsewhere it reads once, few, many or a size class.

d_call j_call v_call clone_size cdr3_nt cdr3_aa
. TRBJ2-2 TRBV28 . TGTGCCAGCAGTTTACTGACATCGAACACCGGGGAGCTGTTTTTT CASSLLTSNTGELFF
. TRBJ2-5 TRBV7-9 few TGTGCCAGCAGCTTAGTCGGGGCAAGAGAGACCCAGTACTTC CASSLVGARETQYF
. TRBJ2-7 TRBV4-3 . TGCGCCAGCAGCCAAGAGGAGGGGCCGGGCTACGAGCAGTACTTC CASSQEEGPGYEQYF
. TRBJ2-1 TRBV19 few TGTGCCAGTAGTGTTCTAGCGTACCACAATGAGCAGTTCTTC CASSVLAYHNEQFF
. TRBJ1-4 TRBV13 many TGTGCCAGCAGCTTATTCGGGACGGAGAATGAAAAACTGTTTTTT CASSLFGTENEKLFF
TRBD2 TRBJ2-3 TRBV19 . TGTGCCAGTAGTATCCTCGCGGGAGTGGAGGCAGATACGCAGTATTTT CASSILAGVEADTQYF
TRBD1 TRBJ2-7 TRBV4-3 few TGCGCCAGTTTCCGGACAGGGAGTCTTTTCTACGAGCAGTACTTC CASFRTGSLFYEQYF
. TRBJ1-1 TRBV6-5 many TGTGCCAGCAGTTACTCGAGGCAGGGATTCACTGAAGCTTTCTTT CASSYSRQGFTEAFF
. TRBJ2-6 TRBV6-5 . TGTGCCAGCAGCCCGCAGAGCTTTCTCTCTGGGGCCAACGTCCTGACTTTC CASSPQSFLSGANVLTF
TRBD2 TRBJ2-7 TRBV28 many TGTGCCAGCAGTTTAGCGGGAGGATCCCCCTCCTTCGAGCAGTACTTC CASSLAGGSPSFEQYF
. TRBJ2-2 TRBV4-1 few TGCGCCAGCAGCCAAGGATCGTGGAATACCGGGGAGCTGTTTTTT CASSQGSWNTGELFF
TRBD1 TRBJ1-5 TRBV13 many TGTGCCAGCAGCAGACAGGGGGCTGTCGACAATCAGCCCCAGCATTTT CASSRQGAVDNQPQHF
. TRBJ2-6 TRBV4-3 . TGCGCCAGCAGCCGCAGTGTTTTTGTAGGGAGCTCTGGGGCCAACGTCCTGACTTTC CASSRSVFVGSSGANVLTF
TRBD1 TRBJ2-2 TRBV7-2 . TGTGCCAGCAGCCCGCGTGTGGGGACAGCTACCCGGGAGCTGTTTTTT CASSPRVGTATRELFF
TRBD2 TRBJ2-7 TRBV20-1 many TGCAGTCCACAGCGGGGGGACTCCTACGAGCAGTACTTC CSPQRGDSYEQYF
TRBD2 TRBJ2-3 TRBV7-8 . TGTGCCAGCAGCTTTGATGGCGCGGGGGAAGATACGCAGTATTTT CASSFDGAGEDTQYF
TRBD1 TRBJ2-4 TRBV5-8 many TGTGCCAGCAGCTTGGGACAGGGGGTAGACATTCAGTACTTC CASSLGQGVDIQYF
TRBD2 TRBJ2-3 TRBV2 few TGTGCCAGCGGCTTTAGCGGGGGCACAGATACGCAGTATTTT CASGFSGGTDTQYF
. TRBJ2-7 TRBV4-3 many TGCGCCAGCAGCCAAGATCCTAGCACTCTTCTACGGGGGTACGAGCAGTACTTC CASSQDPSTLLRGYEQYF
. TRBJ2-7 TRBV10-1 few TGCGCCAACGCAGGGACCCGCTACGAGCAGTACTTC CANAGTRYEQYF
. TRBJ2-6 TRBV27 few TGTGCCAGCAGTCCTCTCAAAAGGACATCCTCTGGGGTCAACGTCCTGACTTTC CASSPLKRTSSGVNVLTF
. TRBJ1-1 TRBV27 . TGTCCCAGCAGTGTGGGATTGCCCACTGCAGCTTTCTTT CPSSVGLPTAAFF
. TRBJ2-7 TRBV5-6 many TGTGCCAGCAGCTTTTGGGGGAACCCCTACGAGCAGTACTTC CASSFWGNPYEQYF
. TRBJ2-1 TRBV12-3/TRBV12-4 . TGTGCCAGCAGTTCCTCGACAGGGAGGGGTGAGCAGTTCTTC CASSSSTGRGEQFF
TRBD2 TRBJ2-3 TRBV20-1 . TGCAGTGCTAGAAACCCGTACGTAGCGGGAGTTCCGGATACGCAGTATTTT CSARNPYVAGVPDTQYF
TRBD1 TRBJ2-6 TRBV9 few TGTGCCAGCAGCCGTAATCCGGGACAGGCAACCTCTGGGGCCAACGTCCTGACTTTC CASSRNPGQATSGANVLTF
. TRBJ2-5 TRBV6-5 . TGTGCCAGCAGTTACGGAGGAGGATCCCAAGAGACCCAGTACTTC CASSYGGGSQETQYF
TRBD2 TRBJ2-3 TRBV7-6 few TGTGCCAGCTCGTTTACTGGAGCGGGGGCCACAGATACGCAGTATTTT CASSFTGAGATDTQYF
. TRBJ1-3 TRBV19 few TGTGCCAGTAGTACCTTAGGGGCAGGCGTCTCGGATGACACCATATATTTT CASSTLGAGVSDDTIYF
TRBD1 TRBJ2-2 TRBV4-1 many TGCGCCACCGGGACGGGACAGGGACTGACCGGGGAGCTGTTTTTT CATGTGQGLTGELFF
. TRBJ2-2 TRBV29-1 many TGCAGCGTTGTATCGGCCAAACAGAACACCGGGGAGCTGTTTTTT CSVVSAKQNTGELFF
TRBD2 TRBJ2-7 TRBV7-2 few TGTGCCAGCAGCTGGACGGCCCAAGCTAGCGGGCACTCCTACGAGCAGTACTTC CASSWTAQASGHSYEQYF
TRBD1 TRBJ1-1 TRBV9 . TGTGCCAGCAGCGTCGGACAGGGGACAATGAACACTGAAGCTTTCTTT CASSVGQGTMNTEAFF
. TRBJ2-3 TRBV9 few TGTGCCAGCAGCGTAGTTGCGGGATCGCTCACAGATACGCAGTATTTT CASSVVAGSLTDTQYF
. TRBJ2-3 TRBV28 few TGTGCCAGCAGCCGGGACGTTAGCACAGATACGCAGTATTTT CASSRDVSTDTQYF
. TRBJ2-1 TRBV4-1 . TGCGCCAGCAGTCAAGGGGGGGAGCGGGAGCAGTTCTTC CASSQGGEREQFF
. TRBJ2-2 TRBV7-9 many TGTGCCAGCAGCTCCGCTAGCGCCGGGGAGCTGTTTTTT CASSSASAGELFF
TRBD1 TRBJ1-1 TRBV25-1 . TGTGCCAGCAGTGAAGCGACAGGGGGCACGGGAGCTTTCTTT CASSEATGGTGAFF
. TRBJ2-1 TRBV6-6 many TGTGCCAGCAGTTACACGGGGGAGGGGGATGAGCAGTTCTTC CASSYTGEGDEQFF
. TRBJ1-1 TRBV12-3/TRBV12-4 . TGTGCCAGCAGTTTAGCGTGGCCAGGGGCAGGGACTGAAGCTTTCTTT CASSLAWPGAGTEAFF
. TRBJ2-4 TRBV20-1 many TGCAGTGCTAGAGATTCCCAGGGCCTGGCCAAAAACATTCAGTACTTC CSARDSQGLAKNIQYF
. TRBJ1-1 TRBV4-3 . TGCGCCAGCAGCCAAGACAGAGGGATCGAAGCTTTCTTT CASSQDRGIEAFF